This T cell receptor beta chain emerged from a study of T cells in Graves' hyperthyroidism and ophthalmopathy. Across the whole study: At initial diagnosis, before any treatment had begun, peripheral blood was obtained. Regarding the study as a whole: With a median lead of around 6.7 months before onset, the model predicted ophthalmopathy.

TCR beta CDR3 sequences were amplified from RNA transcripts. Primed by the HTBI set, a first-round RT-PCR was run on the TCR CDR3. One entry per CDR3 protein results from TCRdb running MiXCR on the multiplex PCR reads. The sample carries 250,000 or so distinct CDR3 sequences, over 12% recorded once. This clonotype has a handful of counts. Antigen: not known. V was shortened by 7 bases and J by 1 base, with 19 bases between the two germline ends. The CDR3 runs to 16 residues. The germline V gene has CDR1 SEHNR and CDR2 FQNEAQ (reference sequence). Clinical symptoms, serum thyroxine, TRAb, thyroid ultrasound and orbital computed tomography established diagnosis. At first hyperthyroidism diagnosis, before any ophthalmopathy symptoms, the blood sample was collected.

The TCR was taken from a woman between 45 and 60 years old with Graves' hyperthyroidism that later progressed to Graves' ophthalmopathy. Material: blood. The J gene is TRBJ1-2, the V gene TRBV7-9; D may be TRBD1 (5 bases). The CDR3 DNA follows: TGTGCCAGCACCCCCCCCCCGGGGCAGAGTAACTATGGCTACACCTTC. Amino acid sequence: CASTPPPGQSNYGYTF.